The source of this TCR beta chain is a study of OX40 agonist ivuxolimab in advanced cancers. Study in general: With ivuxolimab, an agonistic anti-OX40 (CD134) antibody, patients were treated. Three patients, one with hepatocellular carcinoma and two with cutaneous melanoma, achieved partial responses. Whole-study results and caveats: The expanded peripheral T cells' antigen specificity was not determined. CD4+ and CD8+ blood T cells expanded clonally by week 6 at 0.1 to 3.0 mg/kg.

This clone has more than one count but fewer than ten. Its specificity is not known. The repertoire was sequenced with immunoSEQ multiplex PCR; TCRdb's copy has only in-frame clones and lacks some. The table shows about 110,000 clones, with 85% to 95% occurring only once. The receptor comes from an adult with an advanced solid tumor such as melanoma, head and neck, liver or kidney cancer. The sequenced sample was CD4+ or CD8+ T cells sorted from blood, obtained in a trial of the OX40 agonist ivuxolimab.

The CDR3 is CASSVGINNQPQHF. In DNA form, the CDR3 reads TGTGCCAGCAGCGTAGGAATTAACAATCAGCCCCAGCATTTT. The V and J genes are TRBV9 and TRBJ1-5; no clear D gene. The CDR3 extends over 14 amino acids. V lost 0 bases and J 3 bases, leaving 7 bases between the germline ends. CDR1 is SGDLS, CDR2 YYNGEE, per germline.